These 15 T cell receptor beta chains share one sample of origin, sequenced in a study of CD8+CD57+ T cells in acquired aplastic anemia. Genomic DNA, the template, was used for profiling of the TCR beta VDJ and CDR3. TCRdb called the reads again in MiXCR, with one record for every CDR3 protein. The sample has 150,000 to 200,000 distinct CDR3 sequences; less than 50% are singletons. It was patients with CD8+CD57+ cell expansion by flow cytometry who were chosen for sequencing. Sample: sorted CD4+, CD8+, or CD8+CD57+ T cells (not recorded which) from PBMCs. The source is a human donor with aplastic anemia.

This clonotype was counted at least ten times. The genes are TRBV18 and TRBJ2-3; tentative D call: TRBD1 (6 bases). The CDR3 is 17 amino acids. The ends were cut back, 10 bases at V and 0 bases at J, with 23 bases in the middle. Germline assignment: CDR1 KGHSH and CDR2 LQKENI. The CDR3 protein is CATRPGTQKLSTDTQYF. The DNA of the CDR3 is TGTGCCACCCGTCCAGGGACACAGAAACTTAGCACAGATACGCAGTATTTT.

The chain has TRBV5-1 and TRBJ2-7; 14 bases are shared with TRBD2. Trimming removed 3 bases from V and 6 bases from J; junction bases left unmatched: 5. The germline gives CDR1 SGHRS, CDR2 YFSETQ. This CDR3 is 15 amino acids long. The CDR3 nucleotides are TGCGCCAGCAGCTCGACTAGCGGGGGGGCTTCCGAGCAGTACTTC. This gives the protein CASSSTSGGASEQYF.

In this sample, this clonotype turned up many times. This chain connects TRBV20-1 to TRBJ2-1; unclear D gene. This CDR3 is built from 15 residues. V was trimmed by 0 bases and J by 5 bases, leaving 14 bases between them. Germline lookup yields CDR1 DFQATT and CDR2 SNEGSKA (reference sequence). DNA for the CDR3: TGCAGTGCTAGAGATCCCCTAGACCCAGACAATGAGCAGTTCTTC. This translates into CSARDPLDPDNEQFF.

This clonotype has a handful of counts. V and J are TRBV10-3 and TRBJ1-2; TRBD1 aligns across 10 bases. Losses at the gene ends were 10 bases for V and 8 bases for J; bases not matched to a gene: 16. The CDR3 totals 15 residues. The V gene's germline CDR1 is ENHRY and CDR2 SYGVKD. CDR3 region: CASRTDRGRSGGYTF. The CDR3 nucleotides read TGTGCCAGCAGGACCGACAGGGGGCGAAGCGGCGGCTACACCTTC.

Remarks on this clonotype: An end of the junction differs from the germline gene, which may be a read error. The chain couples TRBV18 to TRBJ2-3; TRBD1 matches 7 bases. This CDR3 contains 14 residues. Germline CDR1 reads KGHSH; CDR2 reads LQKENI. The CDR3 reads CASSQTGTTGTQYF. The CDR3 nucleotides are TGTGCCAGCTCACAGACAGGGACGACAGGTACGCAGTATTTT.

The chain couples TRBV4-3 to TRBJ1-1, with D perhaps TRBD1 (6 bases). The germline gives CDR1 LGHNA, CDR2 YSLEER. V was cut by 1 base and J by 5 bases, with 11 bases left in between. The CDR3 is 14 amino acids. CDR3 region: CASSQGGLGTEAFF. CDR3 coding DNA: TGCGCCAGCAGCCAAGGGGGGCTAGGGACTGAAGCTTTCTTT.

Comments on this clonotype: This could be a read error, since a much larger clone is one nucleotide away. The V gene is TRBV6-1, the J gene TRBJ2-5; possible D gene TRBD1, 6 bases. The CDR3 consists of 14 residues. Germline lookup yields CDR1 MNHNS and CDR2 SASEGT. Trimming removed 7 bases at V and 4 bases at J, with 16 bases between. CDR3 sequence: CASTLAGERETQYF. In DNA, the CDR3 is TGTGCCAGCACCCTGGCAGGGGAGAGAGAGACCCAGTACTTC.

This sequence joins TRBV19 and TRBJ2-7, with D possibly being TRBD2 (6 bases). Trimming stripped 0 bases from V and 2 bases from J, with 11 bases between. Germline values: CDR1 LNHDA, CDR2 SQIVND (reference sequence). The CDR3 loop spans 15 amino acids. CDR3 amino acids: CASSIDRTGAYEQYF. The CDR3 DNA sequence: TGTGCCAGTAGTATAGATCGGACGGGGGCCTACGAGCAGTACTTC.

This clonotype showed up many times. The chain has TRBV4-2 and TRBJ2-3; D remains ambiguous. Germline CDR1 LGHNA, CDR2 YNFKEQ. CDR3 length: 15 amino acids. V lost 6 bases to trimming and J lost 1 base, with 14 bases between them. The CDR3 DNA reads as TGTGCCAGCAGGCTACAGACAAGCGGCACAGATACGCAGTATTTT. Protein: CASRLQTSGTDTQYF.

The rearrangement joins TRBV11-2 to TRBJ2-7, with D possibly being TRBD2 (6 bases). With 5 bases removed from V and 5 bases from J, the gap between germline ends came to 19 bases. The CDR3 consists of 15 residues. Germline assignment: CDR1 SGHAT and CDR2 FQNNGV. This CDR3 is CASSPIGTGVHEQYF. In DNA form, the CDR3 reads TGTGCCAGCAGCCCCATCGGAACGGGGGTCCACGAGCAGTACTTC. The whole variable domain, filled in from reference TRBV11-2 and TRBJ2-7, reads EAGVAQSPRYKIIEKRQSVAFWCNPISGHATLYWYQQILGQGPKLLIQFQNNGVVDDSQLPKDRFSAERLKGVDSTLKIQPAKLEDSAVYLCASSPIGTGVHEQYFGPGTRLTVT.

In this sample, this clonotype turned up once. The chain employs TRBV13 and TRBJ2-7; no clear D gene. CDR1 and CDR2 from the germline V gene are PRHDT and FYEKMQ (reference sequence). CDR3 length equals 11 residues. Between the trimmed V and J ends, which lost 3 bases and 5 bases, there was a span of 5 bases. This CDR3 reads CASSFGNEQYF. CDR3 coding DNA: TGTGCCAGCAGCTTTGGCAACGAGCAGTACTTC.

The chain recombines TRBV20-1 with TRBJ2-5, with D possibly being TRBD1 or TRBD2 (7 bases each). The CDR3 is 15 residues long. Germline assignment: CDR1 DFQATT and CDR2 SNEGSKA (reference sequence). The V and J ends lost 1 base and 1 base respectively, with 13 bases between them. This CDR3 is CSARGRGRAQETQYF. Written as DNA, the CDR3 is TGCAGTGCTAGAGGCAGGGGGAGGGCCCAAGAGACCCAGTACTTC.

This clonotype was picked up a small number of times. The chain has TRBV10-3 and TRBJ1-6; D is unresolved. Germline CDR1 reads ENHRY; CDR2 reads SYGVKD. The V end was cut by 3 bases, the J end by 0 bases, with 6 bases between. CDR3 size: 15 residues. The CDR3 loop is CAISDSSSYNSPLHF. The CDR3 DNA sequence: TGTGCCATCAGTGACAGTAGCTCCTATAATTCACCCCTCCACTTT.

On this clonotype itself: Lacking the conserved final phenylalanine or tryptophan, this CDR3 likely reflects a read error. The chain joins TRBV29-1 to TRBJ2-5; D perhaps matches TRBD2 (6 bases). The germline V and J ends were trimmed by 0 bases and 9 bases, with 17 bases remaining between them. Germline CDR1 is SQVTM and CDR2 is ANQGSEA. The CDR3 has 14 amino acids. CDR3 nucleotide sequence: TGCAGCGTTGAAGAGACCGCCGGGAGTGGTCCCCAGTACCTC. Amino acid sequence: CSVEETAGSGPQYL.

The V and J genes are TRBV7-2 and TRBJ1-6; D not resolved. Germline CDR1 reads SGHTA; CDR2 reads FQGNSA. The CDR3 has 12 residues. Trimming took 5 bases from V and 13 from J, leaving 12 bases between them. CDR3 nucleotides: TGTACCAGCAGCCCCTACCAGCCTCCCCTCCACTTT. Encoded protein: CTSSPYQPPLHF.